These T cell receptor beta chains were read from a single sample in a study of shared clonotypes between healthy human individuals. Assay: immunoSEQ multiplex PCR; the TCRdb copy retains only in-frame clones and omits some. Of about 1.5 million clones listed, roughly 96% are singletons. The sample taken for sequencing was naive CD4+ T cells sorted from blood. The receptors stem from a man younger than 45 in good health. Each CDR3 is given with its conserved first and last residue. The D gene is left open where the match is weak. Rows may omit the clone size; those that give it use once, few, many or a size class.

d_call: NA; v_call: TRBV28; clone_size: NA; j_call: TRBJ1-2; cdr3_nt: TGTGCCAGCAGTTTGATCCCCCGGGGGGGAGATGGCTACACCTTC; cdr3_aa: CASSLIPRGGDGYTF
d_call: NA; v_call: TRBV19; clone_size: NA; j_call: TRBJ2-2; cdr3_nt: TGTGCCAGTAGTATCGGGCCCGCGGGGGAGCTGTTTTTT; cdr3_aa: CASSIGPAGELFF
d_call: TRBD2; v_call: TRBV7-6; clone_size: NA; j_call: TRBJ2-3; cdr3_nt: TGTGCCAGCAGCCATTGGACTAGCGGGAGGGCTAGCACAGATACGCAGTATTTT; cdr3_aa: CASSHWTSGRASTDTQYF
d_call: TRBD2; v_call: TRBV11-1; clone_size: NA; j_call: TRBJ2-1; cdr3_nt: TGTGCCAGCGGGGGGGACCTCGGCTACAATGAGCAGTTCTTC; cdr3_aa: CASGGDLGYNEQFF
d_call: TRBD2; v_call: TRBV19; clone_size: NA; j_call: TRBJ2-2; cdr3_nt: TGTGCCAGTATACGACTAGCGGGAGCCGGGGAGCTGTTTTTT; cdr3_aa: CASIRLAGAGELFF
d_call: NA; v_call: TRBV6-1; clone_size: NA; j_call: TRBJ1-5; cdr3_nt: TGTGCCAGCAGTGAAATAGGGAATCAGCCCCAGCATTTT; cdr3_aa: CASSEIGNQPQHF
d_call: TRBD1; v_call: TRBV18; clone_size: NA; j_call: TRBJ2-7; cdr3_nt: TGTGCCAGCTCACCGGGACAGGAACCGTACGAGCAGTACTTC; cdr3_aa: CASSPGQEPYEQYF
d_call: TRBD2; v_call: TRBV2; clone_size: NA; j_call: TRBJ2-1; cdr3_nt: TGTGCCAGCAGGCCATCCGGGACTAGCGGGATCGATGAGCAGTTCTTC; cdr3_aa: CASRPSGTSGIDEQFF
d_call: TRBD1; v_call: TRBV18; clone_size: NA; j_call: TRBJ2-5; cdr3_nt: TGTGCCAGCTCACTGACCGGGACAGGGGGGCAAGAGACCCAGTACTTC; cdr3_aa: CASSLTGTGGQETQYF
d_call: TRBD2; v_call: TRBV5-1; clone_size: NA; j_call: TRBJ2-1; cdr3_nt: TGCGCCAGCAGCCCGGTTGGGGCTAGCGGCTCCTACAATGAGCAGTTCTTC; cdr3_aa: CASSPVGASGSYNEQFF
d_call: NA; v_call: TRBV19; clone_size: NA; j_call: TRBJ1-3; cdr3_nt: TGTGCCAGTAGGCCCCTGGTAAAGACGCGGAACACCATATATTTT; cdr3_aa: CASRPLVKTRNTIYF
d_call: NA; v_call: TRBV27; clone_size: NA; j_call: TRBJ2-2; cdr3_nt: TGTGCCAGCAACCCTCCAAGAACCACCGGGGAGCTGTTTTTT; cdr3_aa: CASNPPRTTGELFF
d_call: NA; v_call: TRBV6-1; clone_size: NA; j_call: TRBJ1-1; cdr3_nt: TGTGCCAGCAGTGAAGAATGGTTGGGGTCGAACACTGAAGCTTTCTTT; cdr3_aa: CASSEEWLGSNTEAFF
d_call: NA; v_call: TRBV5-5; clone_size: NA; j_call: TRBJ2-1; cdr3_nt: TGTGCCAGCAGCTTGGGTCTCGACTCCTACAATGAGCAGTTCTTC; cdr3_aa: CASSLGLDSYNEQFF
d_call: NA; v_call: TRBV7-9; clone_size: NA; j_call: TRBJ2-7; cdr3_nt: TGTGCCAGCAGCTTAGGCAGAGAAGGGGAGCAGTACTTC; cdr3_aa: CASSLGREGEQYF
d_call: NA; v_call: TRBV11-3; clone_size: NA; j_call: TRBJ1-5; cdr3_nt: TGTGCCAGCAGCTTATTGGGGGGGAGCAATCAGCCCCAGCATTTT; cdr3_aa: CASSLLGGSNQPQHF
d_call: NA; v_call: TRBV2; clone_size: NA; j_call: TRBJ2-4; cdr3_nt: TGTGCCAGCAGTGTAGGGGGGCAGCAAAACATTCAGTACTTC; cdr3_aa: CASSVGGQQNIQYF
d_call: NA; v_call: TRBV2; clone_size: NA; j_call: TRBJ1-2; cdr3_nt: TGTGCCAGCAGTTACGGACAGACCCCGTCTAACTATGGCTACACCTTC; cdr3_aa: CASSYGQTPSNYGYTF
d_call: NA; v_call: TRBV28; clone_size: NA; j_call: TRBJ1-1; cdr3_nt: TGTGCCAGCAGTTTAAAGGGGATGGAGTCTGAAGCTTTCTTT; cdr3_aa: CASSLKGMESEAFF
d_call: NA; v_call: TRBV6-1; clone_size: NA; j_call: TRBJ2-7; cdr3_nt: TGTGCCAGCAGTATGCTAGACGGGTACGAGCAGTACTTC; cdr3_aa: CASSMLDGYEQYF
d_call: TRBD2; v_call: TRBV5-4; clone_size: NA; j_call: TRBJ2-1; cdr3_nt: TGTGCCAGCAGCATAGCGGGAGGGCCTGGCAATGAGCAGTTCTTC; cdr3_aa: CASSIAGGPGNEQFF
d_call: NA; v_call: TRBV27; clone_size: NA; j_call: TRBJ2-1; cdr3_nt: TGTGCCAGCAGCCGCGGGGACAGTTCACTGCAGTTCTTC; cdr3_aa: CASSRGDSSLQFF
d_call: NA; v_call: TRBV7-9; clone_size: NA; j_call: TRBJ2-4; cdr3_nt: TGTGCCAGCAGCTTGGGGGACCACTCCCAGTACTTC; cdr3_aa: CASSLGDHSQYF
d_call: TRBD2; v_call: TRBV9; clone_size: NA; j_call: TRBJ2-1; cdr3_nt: TGTGCCAGCAGCCCCGGGACTAGCGGAAACAATGAGCAGTTCTTC; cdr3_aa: CASSPGTSGNNEQFF
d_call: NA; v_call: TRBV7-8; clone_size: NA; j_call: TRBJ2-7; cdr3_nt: TGTGCCAGCAGCTTAGTAAGGGAACAGGCCGAGCAGTACTTC; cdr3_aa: CASSLVREQAEQYF
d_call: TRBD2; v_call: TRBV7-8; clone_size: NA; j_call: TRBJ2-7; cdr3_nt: TGTGCCAGCAGCTTATCCGGGGGGGAGCAGTACTTC; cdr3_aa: CASSLSGGEQYF
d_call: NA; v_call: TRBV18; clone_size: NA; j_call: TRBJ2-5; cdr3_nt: TGTGCCAGCTCACCGCCCTCGTCCCAAGAGACCCAGTACTTC; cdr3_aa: CASSPPSSQETQYF
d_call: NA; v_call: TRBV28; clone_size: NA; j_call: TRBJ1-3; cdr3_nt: TGTGCCAGCAGTGTTAGCTCTGGAAACACCATATATTTT; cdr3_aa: CASSVSSGNTIYF
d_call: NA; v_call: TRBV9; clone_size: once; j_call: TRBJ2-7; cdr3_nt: TGTGCCAGCAGCGCCCACCCCGAGGGGAGCTACGAGCAGTACTTC; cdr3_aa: CASSAHPEGSYEQYF
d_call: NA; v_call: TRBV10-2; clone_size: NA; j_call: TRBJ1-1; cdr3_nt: TGCGCCAGCTGTCAAAAGAAAGGACACACTGAAGCTTTCTTT; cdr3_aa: CASCQKKGHTEAFF
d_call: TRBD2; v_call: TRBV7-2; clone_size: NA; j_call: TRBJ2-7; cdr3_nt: TGTGCCAGCAGCTTGAACTGGGGGGGGAAACACGGCGAGCAGTACTTC; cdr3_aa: CASSLNWGGKHGEQYF
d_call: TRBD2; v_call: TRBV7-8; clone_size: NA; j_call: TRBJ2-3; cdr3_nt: TGTGCCAGCAGCTTCCGGACTAGCGGGATGGTAGATACGCAGTATTTT; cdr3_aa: CASSFRTSGMVDTQYF
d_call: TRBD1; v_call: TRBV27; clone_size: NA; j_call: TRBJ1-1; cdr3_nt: TGTGCCAGCAGTCGCCGGACAGGGGGCGTATCGCTAACCCTGAACACTGAAGCTTTCTTT; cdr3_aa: CASSRRTGGVSLTLNTEAFF
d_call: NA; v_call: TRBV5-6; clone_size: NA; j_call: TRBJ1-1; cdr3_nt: TGTGCCAGCAGCCACCCGGGGCCCGACACTGAAGCTTTCTTT; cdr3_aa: CASSHPGPDTEAFF
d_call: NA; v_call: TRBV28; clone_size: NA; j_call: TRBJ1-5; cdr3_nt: TGTGCCAGCAGTTCTCCGGACAGCAATCAGCCCCAGCATTTT; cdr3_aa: CASSSPDSNQPQHF
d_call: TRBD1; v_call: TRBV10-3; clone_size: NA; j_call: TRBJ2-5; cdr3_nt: TGTGCCATCAGTGAACCACAGGGGACGTACCAAGAGACCCAGTACTTC; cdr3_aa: CAISEPQGTYQETQYF
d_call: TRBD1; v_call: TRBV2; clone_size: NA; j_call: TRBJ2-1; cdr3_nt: TGTGCCAGCAGTGACAGTCGGACAGGGGATCACAATGAGCAGTTCTTC; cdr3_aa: CASSDSRTGDHNEQFF